This T cell receptor (beta chain) was recorded in a study of cytotoxic CD8 clonotypes in ibrutinib-treated CLL. V lost 5 bases, J lost 7 bases, and 15 bases lay in between. CDR1 is SGHVS and CDR2 is FQNEAQ in the germline V gene. The CDR3 totals 13 residues. The protocol was immunoSEQ multiplex PCR, while the TCRdb copy is restricted to in-frame clones and leaves out a portion. This table has over 200,000 clones, roughly 79% appearing once. The receptor's source is a human donor with chronic lymphocytic leukemia. The chain couples TRBV7-8 to TRBJ2-7, with D maybe TRBD2 (6 bases). The sequenced sample was PBMCs, obtained after 12 months of ibrutinib treatment. The CDR3 spells CASSPDPRGEQYF. CDR3 DNA sequence: TGTGCCAGCAGCCCGGACCCCCGGGGGGAGCAGTACTTC.